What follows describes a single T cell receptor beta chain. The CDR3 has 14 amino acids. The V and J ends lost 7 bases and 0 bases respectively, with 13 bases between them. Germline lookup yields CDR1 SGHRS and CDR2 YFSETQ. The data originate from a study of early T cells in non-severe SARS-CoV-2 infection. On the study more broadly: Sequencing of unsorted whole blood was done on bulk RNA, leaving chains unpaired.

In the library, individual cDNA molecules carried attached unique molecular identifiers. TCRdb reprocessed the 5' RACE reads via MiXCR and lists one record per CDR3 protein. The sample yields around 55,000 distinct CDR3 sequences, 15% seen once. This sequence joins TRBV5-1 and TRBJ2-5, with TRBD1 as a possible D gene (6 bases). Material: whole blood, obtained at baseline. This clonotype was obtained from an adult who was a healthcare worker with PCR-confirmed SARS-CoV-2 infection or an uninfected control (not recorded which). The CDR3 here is CASARGPNQETQYF. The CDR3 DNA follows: TGCGCCAGCGCCAGGGGACCGAACCAAGAGACCCAGTACTTC.